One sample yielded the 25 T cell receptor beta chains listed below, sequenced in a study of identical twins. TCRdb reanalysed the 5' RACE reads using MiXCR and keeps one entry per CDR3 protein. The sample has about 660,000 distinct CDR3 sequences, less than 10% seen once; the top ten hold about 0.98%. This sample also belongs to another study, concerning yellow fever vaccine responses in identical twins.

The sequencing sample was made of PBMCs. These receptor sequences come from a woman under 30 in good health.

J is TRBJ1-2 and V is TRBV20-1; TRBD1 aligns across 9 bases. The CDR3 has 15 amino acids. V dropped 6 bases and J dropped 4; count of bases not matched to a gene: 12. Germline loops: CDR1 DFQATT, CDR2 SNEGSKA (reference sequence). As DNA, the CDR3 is TGCAGTGCCACTCCCACGGACAGGGGCGGCTATGGCTACACCTTC. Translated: CSATPTDRGGYGYTF.

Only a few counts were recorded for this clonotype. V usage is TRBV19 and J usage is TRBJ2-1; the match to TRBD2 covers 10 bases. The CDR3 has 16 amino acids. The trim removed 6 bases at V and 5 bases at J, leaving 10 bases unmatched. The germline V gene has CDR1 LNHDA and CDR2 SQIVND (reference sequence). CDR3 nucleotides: TGTGCCAGTAGAGAACCGGGACTAGCGCGCCACAATGAGCAGTTCTTC. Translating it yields CASREPGLARHNEQFF.

CDR3 amino acids: CASSYWGYGYTF. The CDR3 DNA reads as TGTGCCAGCAGTTACTGGGGGTATGGCTACACCTTC. The chain has TRBV6-5 and TRBJ1-2, with D possibly matching TRBD1 (5 bases). The CDR3 extends over 12 amino acids. From germline, CDR1 is MNHEY and CDR2 SVGAGI. Between the trimmed V and J ends, which lost 1 base and 5 bases, there was a span of 5 bases.

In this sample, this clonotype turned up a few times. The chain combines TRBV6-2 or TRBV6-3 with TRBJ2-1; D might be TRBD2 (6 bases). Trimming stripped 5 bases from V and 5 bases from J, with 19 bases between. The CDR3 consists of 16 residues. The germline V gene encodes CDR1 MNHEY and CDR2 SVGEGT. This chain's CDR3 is CASSQITARTNNEQFF. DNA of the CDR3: TGTGCCAGCAGTCAGATAACCGCTAGGACTAACAATGAGCAGTTCTTC.

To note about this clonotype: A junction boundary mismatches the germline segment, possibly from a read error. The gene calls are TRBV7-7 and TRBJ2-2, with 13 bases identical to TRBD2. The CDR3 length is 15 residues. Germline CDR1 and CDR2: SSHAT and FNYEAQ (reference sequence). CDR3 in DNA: TGTGCTAGCAGCAGGACTAGCGGGAGCACCGGGGAGCTGTTTTTT. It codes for CASSRTSGSTGELFF.

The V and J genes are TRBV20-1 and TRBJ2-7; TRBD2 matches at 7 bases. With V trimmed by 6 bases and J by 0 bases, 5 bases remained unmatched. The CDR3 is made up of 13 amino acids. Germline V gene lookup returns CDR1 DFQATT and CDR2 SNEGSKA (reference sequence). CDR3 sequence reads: CSAGEGNSYEQYF. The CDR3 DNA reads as TGCAGTGCCGGGGAGGGCAACTCCTACGAGCAGTACTTC.

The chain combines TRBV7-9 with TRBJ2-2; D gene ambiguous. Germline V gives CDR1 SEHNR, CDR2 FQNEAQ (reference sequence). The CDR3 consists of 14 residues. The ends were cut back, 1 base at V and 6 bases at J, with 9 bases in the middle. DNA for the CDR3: TGTGCCAGCAGCTTAGACGTATTAGCCGGGGAGCTGTTTTTT. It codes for CASSLDVLAGELFF.

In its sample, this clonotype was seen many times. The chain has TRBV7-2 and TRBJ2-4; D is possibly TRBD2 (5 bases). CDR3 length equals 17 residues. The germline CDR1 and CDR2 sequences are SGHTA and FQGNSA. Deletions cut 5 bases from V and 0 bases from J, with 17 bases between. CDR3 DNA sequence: TGTGCCAGCAGCGGGCTAGCAGAACCACTAGCCAAAAACATTCAGTACTTC. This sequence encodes CASSGLAEPLAKNIQYF.

The CDR3 spells CASREGLGRTGGYTGELFF. CDR3 sequence (DNA): TGTGCCAGCAGGGAGGGGCTAGGCCGGACCGGGGGGTACACCGGGGAGCTGTTTTTT. This chain links TRBV2 with TRBJ2-2, with 7 bases aligning to TRBD2. The CDR3 runs to 19 residues. CDR1 SNHLY and CDR2 FYNNEI come from the germline V gene. V lost 6 bases and J lost 3; bases outside the gene matches: 19.

The CDR3 is CASSSYALETGVWEQFF. The DNA for the CDR3 is TGTGCCAGCAGCTCCTACGCCCTCGAGACAGGGGTATGGGAGCAGTTCTTC. The rearrangement uses TRBV7-8 and TRBJ2-1, with 8 nucleotides matching TRBD1. V trimming: 4 bases; J trimming: 10 bases; junction bases outside the gene matches: 18. The CDR3 runs 17 residues. Germline V gene lookup returns CDR1 SGHVS and CDR2 FQNEAQ.

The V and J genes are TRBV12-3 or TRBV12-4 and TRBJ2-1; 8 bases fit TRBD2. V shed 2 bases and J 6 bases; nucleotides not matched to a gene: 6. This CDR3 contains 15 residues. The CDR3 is CASSLRAGGTNEQFF. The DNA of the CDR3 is TGTGCCAGCAGTTTACGGGCGGGGGGTACCAATGAGCAGTTCTTC.

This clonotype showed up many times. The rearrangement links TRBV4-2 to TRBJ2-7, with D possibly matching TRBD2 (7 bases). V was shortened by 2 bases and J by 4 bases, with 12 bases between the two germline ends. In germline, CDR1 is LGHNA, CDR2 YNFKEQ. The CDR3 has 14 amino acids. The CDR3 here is CASSQRGAGYEQYF. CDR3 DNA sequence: TGTGCCAGCAGCCAACGGGGGGCTGGATACGAGCAGTACTTC.

CDR3 in amino acids: CATSRDRQGIYEKLFF. Written as DNA, the CDR3 is TGTGCCACCAGCAGAGATCGGCAGGGTATTTATGAAAAACTGTTTTTT. The chain uses TRBV15 and TRBJ1-4; a possible D gene is TRBD1 (5 bases). The CDR3 is made up of 16 amino acids. V was trimmed by 0 bases and J by 6 bases, leaving 14 bases between them. Germline-derived CDR1 and CDR2 are LNHNV and YYDKDF (reference sequence).

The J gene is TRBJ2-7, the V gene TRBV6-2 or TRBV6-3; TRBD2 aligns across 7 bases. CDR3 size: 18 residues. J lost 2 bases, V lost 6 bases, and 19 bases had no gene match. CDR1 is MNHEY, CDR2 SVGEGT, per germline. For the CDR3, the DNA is TGTGCCAGCAGACACCCGGGACTACCCGCACTTATAACCTACGAGCAGTACTTC. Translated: CASRHPGLPALITYEQYF.

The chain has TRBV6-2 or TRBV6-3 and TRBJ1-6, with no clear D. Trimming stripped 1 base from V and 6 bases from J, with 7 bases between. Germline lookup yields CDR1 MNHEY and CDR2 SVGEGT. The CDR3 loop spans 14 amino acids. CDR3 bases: TGTGCCAGCAGTTACTACGGGGTTAATTCACCCCTCCACTTT. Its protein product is CASSYYGVNSPLHF.

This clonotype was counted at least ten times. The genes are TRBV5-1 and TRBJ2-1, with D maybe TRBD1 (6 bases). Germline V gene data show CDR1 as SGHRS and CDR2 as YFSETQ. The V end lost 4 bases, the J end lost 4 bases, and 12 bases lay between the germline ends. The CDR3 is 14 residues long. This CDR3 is CASSNAGTYNEQFF. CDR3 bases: TGCGCCAGCAGCAACGCCGGGACATACAATGAGCAGTTCTTC.

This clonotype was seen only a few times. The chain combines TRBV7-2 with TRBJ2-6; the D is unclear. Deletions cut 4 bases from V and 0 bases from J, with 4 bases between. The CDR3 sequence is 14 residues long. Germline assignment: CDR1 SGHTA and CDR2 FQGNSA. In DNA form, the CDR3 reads TGTGCCAGCAGCTCAGCCTCTGGGGCCAACGTCCTGACTTTC. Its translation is CASSSASGANVLTF.

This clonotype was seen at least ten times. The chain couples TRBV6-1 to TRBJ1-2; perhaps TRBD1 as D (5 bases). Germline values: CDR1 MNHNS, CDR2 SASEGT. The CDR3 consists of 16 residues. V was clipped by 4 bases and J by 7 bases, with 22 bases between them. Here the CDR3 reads CASSVVFGDLFRGYTF. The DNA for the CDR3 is TGTGCCAGCAGTGTGGTGTTTGGGGACCTATTTCGTGGCTACACCTTC.

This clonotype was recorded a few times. The CDR3 protein is CASSQPRLPSSHNEQFF. The CDR3 DNA reads TGCGCCAGCAGCCAACCGCGGTTGCCTTCCTCGCACAATGAGCAGTTCTTC. The V gene is TRBV4-1, the J gene TRBJ2-1; unclear D gene. The V and J ends lost 2 bases and 5 bases respectively, with 19 bases between them. Germline-derived CDR1 and CDR2 are MGHRA and YSYEKL. The CDR3 has 17 amino acids.

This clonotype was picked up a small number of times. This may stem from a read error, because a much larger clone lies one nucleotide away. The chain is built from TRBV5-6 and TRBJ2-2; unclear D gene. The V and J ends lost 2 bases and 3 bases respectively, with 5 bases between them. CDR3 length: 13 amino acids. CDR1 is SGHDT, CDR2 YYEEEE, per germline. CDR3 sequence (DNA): TGTGCCAGCAGCTTAGTGCACACCGGGGAGCTGTTTTTT. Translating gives CASSLVHTGELFF.

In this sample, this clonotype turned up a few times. The CDR3 DNA follows: TGTGCCAGCAGCGTAGGGTCGCGAAACCAAGAGACCCAGTACTTC. Its protein is CASSVGSRNQETQYF. The gene calls are TRBV9 and TRBJ2-5; D remains unclear. The CDR3 sequence is 15 residues long. V lost 0 bases, J lost 0 bases, and 9 bases lay in between. CDR1 is SGDLS, CDR2 YYNGEE, per germline.

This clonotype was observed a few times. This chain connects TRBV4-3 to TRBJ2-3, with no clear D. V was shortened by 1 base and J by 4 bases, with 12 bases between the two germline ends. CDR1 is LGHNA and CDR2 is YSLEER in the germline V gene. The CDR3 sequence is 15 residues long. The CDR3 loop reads CASSQARTEADTQYF. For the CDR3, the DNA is TGCGCCAGCAGCCAAGCTAGGACCGAAGCAGATACGCAGTATTTT.

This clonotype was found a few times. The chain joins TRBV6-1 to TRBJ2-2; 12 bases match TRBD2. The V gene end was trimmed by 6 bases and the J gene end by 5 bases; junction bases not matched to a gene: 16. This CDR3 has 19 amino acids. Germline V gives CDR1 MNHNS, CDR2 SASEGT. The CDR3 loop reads CASSPVALAGGPGTGELFF. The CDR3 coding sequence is TGTGCCAGCAGCCCGGTTGCCCTAGCGGGGGGGCCGGGGACCGGGGAGCTGTTTTTT.

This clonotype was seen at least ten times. CDR3: CSAREGDLNYGYTF. The CDR3 nucleotides read TGCAGTGCTAGAGAGGGGGATTTAAACTATGGCTACACCTTC. This chain links TRBV20-1 with TRBJ1-2; possible D gene TRBD1, 5 bases. The CDR3 consists of 14 residues. In germline, CDR1 is DFQATT, CDR2 SNEGSKA (reference sequence). V was cut by 0 bases and J by 2 bases, with 10 bases left in between.

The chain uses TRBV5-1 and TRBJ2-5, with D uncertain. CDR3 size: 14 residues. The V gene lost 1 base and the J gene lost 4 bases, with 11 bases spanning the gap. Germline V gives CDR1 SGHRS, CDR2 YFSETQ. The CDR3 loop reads CASSLMGPRETQYF. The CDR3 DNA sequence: TGCGCCAGCAGCTTGATGGGCCCCAGAGAGACCCAGTACTTC.